This T cell receptor beta chain is from a study of beta chain features in type 1 diabetes. Study results and limitations: Within the patient group, naive, central memory and Treg TCRB repertoires appeared more similar to each other than within healthy donors. Moderate but significant shortening of TCRB CDR3s was recorded in all four CD4+ subsets from Type 1 diabetes patients. Patients and controls would be equally affected if PCR favored shorter templates.

This clone was picked up a small number of times. Its antigen is not identified. J gave up 6 bases and V 0 bases, and 12 bases lay outside the gene matches. Germline-derived CDR1 and CDR2 are SGHDT and YYEEEE. The CDR3 consists of 17 residues. Expressed TCRB transcripts were sequenced because the entire RNA isolate underwent reverse transcription. Naive, central memory and regulatory T cell samples yielded about 3.9 million reads on average. The repertoire was sequenced with immunoSEQ multiplex PCR; TCRdb's copy has only in-frame clones and lacks some. Among about 320,000 clones listed, 14% were seen once.

V is TRBV5-6 and J is TRBJ2-3; 8 bases align to TRBD2. The TCR was taken from a man in his thirties or forties in good health. The sequenced material came from central memory CD4+ T cells from blood. The CDR3 region has the DNA TGTGCCAGCAGCTTGGGCTTAGCGGGGATACGGGGGGATACGCAGTATTTT. Translating gives CASSLGLAGIRGDTQYF.